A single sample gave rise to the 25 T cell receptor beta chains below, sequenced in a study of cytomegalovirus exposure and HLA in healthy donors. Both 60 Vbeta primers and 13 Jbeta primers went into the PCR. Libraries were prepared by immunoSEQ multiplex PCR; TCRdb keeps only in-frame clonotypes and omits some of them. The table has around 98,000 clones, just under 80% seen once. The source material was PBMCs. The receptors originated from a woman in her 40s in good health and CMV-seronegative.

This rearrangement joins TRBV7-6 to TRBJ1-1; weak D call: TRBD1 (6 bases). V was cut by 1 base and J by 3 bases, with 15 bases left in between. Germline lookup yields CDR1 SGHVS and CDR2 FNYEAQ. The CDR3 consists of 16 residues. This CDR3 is CASSLGAGGADTEAFF. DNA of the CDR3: TGTGCCAGCAGCTTAGGGGCGGGGGGCGCGGACACTGAAGCTTTCTTT.

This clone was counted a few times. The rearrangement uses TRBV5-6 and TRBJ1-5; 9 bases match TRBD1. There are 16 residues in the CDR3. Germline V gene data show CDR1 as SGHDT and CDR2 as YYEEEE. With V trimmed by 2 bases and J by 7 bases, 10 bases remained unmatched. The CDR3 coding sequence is TGTGCCAGCAGCTTTACCGGGACAGGGCGTCGGCAGCCCCAGCATTTT. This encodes CASSFTGTGRRQPQHF. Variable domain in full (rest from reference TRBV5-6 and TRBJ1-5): DAGVTQSPTHLIKTRGQQVTLRCSPKSGHDTVSWYQQALGQGPQFIFQYYEEEERQRGNFPDRFSGHQFPNYSSELNVNALLLGDSALYLCASSFTGTGRRQPQHFGDGTRLSIL.

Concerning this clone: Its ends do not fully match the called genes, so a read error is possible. In DNA, the CDR3 is TGCAGCGTTCGGGACAGCAATCAGCCCCAGAATTTT. This encodes CSVRDSNQPQNF. The chain uses TRBV29-1 and TRBJ1-5; 7 nucleotides match TRBD1. Germline V lookup: CDR1 SQVTM, CDR2 ANQGSEA. The CDR3 has 12 residues.

The CDR3 sequence: CSARVSYGYTF. In nucleotides, the CDR3 is TGCAGTGCTAGGGTTAGCTATGGCTACACCTTC. The chain carries TRBV20-1 and TRBJ1-2; no clear D gene. Trimming cost V 3 bases and J 4 bases, with 6 bases left between them. The CDR3 has 11 residues. Germline V gene data show CDR1 as DFQATT and CDR2 as SNEGSKA (reference sequence).

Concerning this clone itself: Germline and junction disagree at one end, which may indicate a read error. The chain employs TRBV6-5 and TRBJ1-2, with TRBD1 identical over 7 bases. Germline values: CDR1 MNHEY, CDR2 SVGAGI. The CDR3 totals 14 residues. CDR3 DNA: TGTGCCAGCAGTTCGGACACAGGGGTGATCGGCTACCCCTTC. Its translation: CASSSDTGVIGYPF.

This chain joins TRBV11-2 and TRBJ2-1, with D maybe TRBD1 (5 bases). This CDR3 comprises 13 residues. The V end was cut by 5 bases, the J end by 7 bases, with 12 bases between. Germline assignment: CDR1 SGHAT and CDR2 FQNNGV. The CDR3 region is CASSQKSGNEQFF. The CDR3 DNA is TGTGCCAGCAGCCAGAAGTCAGGGAATGAGCAGTTCTTC. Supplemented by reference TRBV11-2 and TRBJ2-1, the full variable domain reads EAGVAQSPRYKIIEKRQSVAFWCNPISGHATLYWYQQILGQGPKLLIQFQNNGVVDDSQLPKDRFSAERLKGVDSTLKIQPAKLEDSAVYLCASSQKSGNEQFFGPGTRLTVL.

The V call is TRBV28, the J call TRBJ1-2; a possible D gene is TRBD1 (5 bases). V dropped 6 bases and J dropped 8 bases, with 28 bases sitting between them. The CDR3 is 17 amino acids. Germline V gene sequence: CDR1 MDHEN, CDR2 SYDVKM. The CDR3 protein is CASSALPSRRPGGGYTF. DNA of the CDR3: TGTGCCAGCAGCGCCCTGCCCTCGAGAAGGCCCGGGGGGGGCTACACCTTC.

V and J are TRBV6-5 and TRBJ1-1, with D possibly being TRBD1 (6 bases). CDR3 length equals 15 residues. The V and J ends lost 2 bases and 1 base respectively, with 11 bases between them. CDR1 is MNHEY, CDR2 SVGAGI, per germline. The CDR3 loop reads CASSYTGGPNTEAFF. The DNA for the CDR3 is TGTGCCAGCAGTTACACGGGGGGCCCGAACACTGAAGCTTTCTTT.

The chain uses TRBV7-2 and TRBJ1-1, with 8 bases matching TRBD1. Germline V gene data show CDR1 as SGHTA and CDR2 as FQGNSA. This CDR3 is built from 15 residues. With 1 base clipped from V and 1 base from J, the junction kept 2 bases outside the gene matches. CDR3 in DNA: TGTGCCAGCAGCTTAGTTGGACAGGGGAACACTGAAGCTTTCTTT. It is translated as CASSLVGQGNTEAFF. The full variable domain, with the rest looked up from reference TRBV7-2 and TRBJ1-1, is GAGVSQSPSNKVTEKGKDVELRCDPISGHTALYWYRQSLGQGLEFLIYFQGNSAPDKSGLPSDRFSAERTGGSVSTLTIQRTQQEDSAVYLCASSLVGQGNTEAFFGQGTRLTVV.

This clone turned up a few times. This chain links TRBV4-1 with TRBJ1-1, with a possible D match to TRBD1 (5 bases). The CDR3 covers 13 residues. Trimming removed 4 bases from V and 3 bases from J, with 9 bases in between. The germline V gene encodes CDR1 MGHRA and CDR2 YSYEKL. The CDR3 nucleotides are TGCGCCAGCAGCCGAATACAGGACACTGAAGCTTTCTTT. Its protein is CASSRIQDTEAFF.

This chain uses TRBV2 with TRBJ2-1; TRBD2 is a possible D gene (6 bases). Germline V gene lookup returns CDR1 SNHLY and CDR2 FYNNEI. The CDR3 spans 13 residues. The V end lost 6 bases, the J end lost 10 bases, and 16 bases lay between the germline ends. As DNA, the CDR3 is TGTGCCAGCAGAGGGACTCCAATCCCCGAGCAGTTCTTC. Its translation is CASRGTPIPEQFF.

The CDR3 DNA follows: TGTGCCAGTAGTATAGTAGGACAGGGTGGGCAGCCCCAGCATTTT. Translating gives CASSIVGQGGQPQHF. The chain combines TRBV19 with TRBJ1-5, with 8 nucleotides matching TRBD1. With 1 base clipped from V and 7 bases from J, the junction kept 6 bases outside the gene matches. Germline-derived CDR1 and CDR2 are LNHDA and SQIVND (reference sequence). The CDR3 spans 15 residues.

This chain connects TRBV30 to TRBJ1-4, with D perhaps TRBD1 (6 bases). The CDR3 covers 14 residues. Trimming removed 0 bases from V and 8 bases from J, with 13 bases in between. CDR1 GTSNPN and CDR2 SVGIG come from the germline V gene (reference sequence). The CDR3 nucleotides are TGTGCCTGGAGTGTGGGGGGGCTAGGAGAAAAACTGTTTTTT. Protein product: CAWSVGGLGEKLFF.

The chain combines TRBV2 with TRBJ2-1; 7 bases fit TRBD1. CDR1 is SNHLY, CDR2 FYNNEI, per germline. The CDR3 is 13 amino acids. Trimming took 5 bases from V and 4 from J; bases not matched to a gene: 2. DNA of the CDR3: TGTGCCAGCAGTTACAGGGGTTACAATGAGCAGTTCTTC. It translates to CASSYRGYNEQFF. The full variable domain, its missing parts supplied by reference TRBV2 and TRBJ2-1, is EPEVTQTPSHQVTQMGQEVILRCVPISNHLYFYWYRQILGQKVEFLVSFYNNEISEKSEIFDDQFSVERPDGSNFTLKIRSTKLEDSAMYFCASSYRGYNEQFFGPGTRLTVL.

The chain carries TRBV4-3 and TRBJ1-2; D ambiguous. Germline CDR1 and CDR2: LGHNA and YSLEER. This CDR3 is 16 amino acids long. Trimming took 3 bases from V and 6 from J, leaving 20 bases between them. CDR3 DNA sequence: TGCGCCAGCAGCCACAACCCCCGTGCGGCCGGAGATGGCTACACCTTC. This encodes CASSHNPRAAGDGYTF.

The CDR3 sequence: CASSPRNQETQYF. The DNA of the CDR3 is TGTGCCAGCTCACCTAGAAACCAAGAGACCCAGTACTTC. The rearrangement uses TRBV18 and TRBJ2-5; D is undetermined. The CDR3 runs 13 residues. Trimming took 3 bases from V and 0 from J, leaving 5 bases between them. The germline CDR1 and CDR2 sequences are KGHSH and LQKENI. Combining the CDR3 with reference TRBV18 and TRBJ2-5 gives the whole variable domain NAGVMQNPRHLVRRRGQEARLRCSPMKGHSHVYWYRQLPEEGLKFMVYLQKENIIDESGMPKERFSAEFPKEGPSILRIQQVVRGDSAAYFCASSPRNQETQYFGPGTRLLVL.

The CDR3 DNA sequence: TGTGCCAGCTCACCACCAGGAGCCGGGGAAAAACTGTTTTTT. This sequence encodes CASSPPGAGEKLFF. This chain connects TRBV18 to TRBJ1-4; no reliable D call. The germline V gene has CDR1 KGHSH and CDR2 LQKENI. Between the trimmed V and J ends, which lost 0 bases and 8 bases, there was a span of 10 bases. The CDR3 covers 14 residues.

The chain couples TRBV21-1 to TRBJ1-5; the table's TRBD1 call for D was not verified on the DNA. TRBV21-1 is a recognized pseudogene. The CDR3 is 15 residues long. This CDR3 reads CAFKRGHTSNQPQHF. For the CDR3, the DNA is TGTGCCTTTAAGAGGGGGCATACAAGCAATCAGCCCCAGCATTTT.

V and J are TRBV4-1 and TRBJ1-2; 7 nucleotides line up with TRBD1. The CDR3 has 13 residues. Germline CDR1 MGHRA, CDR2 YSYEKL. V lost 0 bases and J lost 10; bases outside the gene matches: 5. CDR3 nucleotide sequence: TGCGCCAGCAGCCAAGAAATCCAGGGGGACTACACCTTC. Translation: CASSQEIQGDYTF.

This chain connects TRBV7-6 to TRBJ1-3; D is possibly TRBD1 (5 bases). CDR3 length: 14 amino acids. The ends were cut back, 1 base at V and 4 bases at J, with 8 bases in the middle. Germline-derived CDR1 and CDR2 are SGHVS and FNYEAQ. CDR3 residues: CASSLDRGGNTIYF. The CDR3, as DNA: TGTGCCAGCAGCTTAGACCGGGGGGGAAACACCATATATTTT.

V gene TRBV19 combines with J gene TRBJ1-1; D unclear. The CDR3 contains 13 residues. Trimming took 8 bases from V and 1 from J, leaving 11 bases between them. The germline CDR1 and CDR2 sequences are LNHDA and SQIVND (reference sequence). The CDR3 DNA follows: TGTGCCAGTGCCCCTGACAAGAACACTGAAGCTTTCTTT. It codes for CASAPDKNTEAFF.

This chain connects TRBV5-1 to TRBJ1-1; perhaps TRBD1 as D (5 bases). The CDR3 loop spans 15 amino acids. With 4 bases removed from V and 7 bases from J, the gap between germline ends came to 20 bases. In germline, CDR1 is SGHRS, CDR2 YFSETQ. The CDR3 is CASSPRRWGTLEAFF. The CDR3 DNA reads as TGCGCCAGCAGCCCCCGTAGGTGGGGCACCCTTGAAGCTTTCTTT.

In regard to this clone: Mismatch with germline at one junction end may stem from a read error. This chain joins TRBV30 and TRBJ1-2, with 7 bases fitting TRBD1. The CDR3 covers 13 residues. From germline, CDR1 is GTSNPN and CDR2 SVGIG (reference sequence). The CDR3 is CAWSVRGLSGYPF. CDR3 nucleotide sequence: TGTGCCTGGAGCGTTAGGGGGCTCAGTGGCTACCCCTTC.

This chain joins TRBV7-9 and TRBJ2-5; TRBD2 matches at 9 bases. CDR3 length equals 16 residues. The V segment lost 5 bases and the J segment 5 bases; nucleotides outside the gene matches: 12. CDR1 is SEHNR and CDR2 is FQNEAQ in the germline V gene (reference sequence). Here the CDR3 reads CASSPPLRGGRETQYF. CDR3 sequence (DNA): TGTGCCAGCAGCCCTCCTTTGCGGGGGGGCCGGGAGACCCAGTACTTC.

CDR3 sequence reads: CASSLLRGRILHF. For the CDR3, the DNA is TGTGCCAGCAGCCTCCTGAGGGGGCGAATCCTCCACTTT. This chain connects TRBV7-3 to TRBJ1-6; TRBD1 matches at 7 bases. The ends lost 5 bases at V and 15 bases at J; junction bases unmatched: 10. The CDR3 runs to 13 residues. Germline values: CDR1 SGHTA, CDR2 FQGTGA.